The TCR beta chain under discussion was sequenced for a study of OX40 agonist ivuxolimab in advanced cancers. Per germline, CDR1 MDHEN and CDR2 SYDVKM. CDR3 length: 14 amino acids. V was cut by 4 bases and J by 8 bases, with 15 bases left in between. Produced via immunoSEQ multiplex PCR; TCRdb's table is partial and in-frame only. The sample has around 19,000 clones; approximately 87% are singletons. This chain joins TRBV28 and TRBJ2-1; D uncertain. The sequences come from CD4+ or CD8+ T cells sorted from blood, collected in a trial of the OX40 agonist ivuxolimab. The TCR comes from an adult with an advanced solid tumor such as melanoma, head and neck, liver or kidney cancer. The DNA for the CDR3 is TGTGCCAGCAGTTGGTCGTTGCGTCTCCATGAGCAGTTCTTC. Translation gives CASSWSLRLHEQFF.